Each of the 6 T cell receptor beta chains below was sequenced from the same sample in a study of T cell responses to AZD1222 COVID-19 vaccine. Clones were read by immunoSEQ multiplex PCR, and TCRdb kept only the in-frame ones, dropping some. The profile shows about 93,000 clones, roughly nine tenths of them singletons. The sample here was peripheral blood, taken on day 0 of MenACWY control vaccination. Every receptor here comes from an adult in good health.

The V and J genes are TRBV5-1 and TRBJ2-7, with 9 bases identical to TRBD1. With V trimmed by 5 bases and J by 7 bases, 7 bases remained unmatched. CDR3 size: 13 residues. Germline V lookup: CDR1 SGHRS, CDR2 YFSETQ. CDR3 protein: CASSWDRVGEQYF. The CDR3 DNA is TGCGCCAGCAGTTGGGACAGGGTAGGGGAGCAGTACTTC.

This sequence joins TRBV30 and TRBJ1-2; D gene ambiguous. The V end was cut by 0 bases, the J end by 6 bases, with 8 bases between. Germline values: CDR1 GTSNPN, CDR2 SVGIG (reference sequence). There are 12 residues in the CDR3. The CDR3 protein is CAWSVGLNGYTF. The CDR3 nucleotides are TGTGCCTGGAGTGTTGGACTCAATGGCTACACCTTC.

The chain links TRBV3-1 (or the pseudogene TRBV3-2) to TRBJ2-2, with a possible D match to TRBD2 (6 bases). CDR3 length: 15 residues. The V and J ends lost 4 bases and 4 bases respectively, with 13 bases between them. CDR1 is LGHDT and CDR2 is YNNKEL in the germline V gene (reference sequence). CDR3 coding DNA: TGTGCCAGCAGCCTAACCTGGCGGGGCACCGGGGAGCTGTTTTTT. It translates to CASSLTWRGTGELFF.

The chain recombines TRBV11-2 with TRBJ2-2; 7 bases map to TRBD1. The ends lost 1 base at V and 4 bases at J; junction bases unmatched: 0. The CDR3 runs to 14 residues. Germline V gene data show CDR1 as SGHAT and CDR2 as FQNNGV. CDR3 sequence: CASSLGQGTGELFF. The DNA of the CDR3 is TGTGCCAGCAGCTTAGGACAGGGCACCGGGGAGCTGTTTTTT. Filled out from reference TRBV11-2 and TRBJ2-2, the complete variable domain reads EAGVAQSPRYKIIEKRQSVAFWCNPISGHATLYWYQQILGQGPKLLIQFQNNGVVDDSQLPKDRFSAERLKGVDSTLKIQPAKLEDSAVYLCASSLGQGTGELFFGEGSRLTVL.

The chain is built from TRBV12-3 or TRBV12-4 and TRBJ2-2; no clear D gene. Trimming cost V 4 bases and J 8 bases, with 8 bases left between them. The CDR3 totals 12 residues. The CDR3 is CASSSTGGELFF. The DNA for the CDR3 is TGTGCCAGCAGTTCGACGGGTGGGGAGCTGTTTTTT.

The chain recombines TRBV28 with TRBJ1-2, with TRBD1 identical over 7 bases. Germline V gives CDR1 MDHEN, CDR2 SYDVKM. The CDR3 length is 15 residues. V shed 3 bases and J 9 bases; nucleotides not matched to a gene: 13. CDR3 coding DNA: TGTGCCAGCAGTTTTGCCCCGGACAGGCCGCTGAGCTACACCTTC. It codes for CASSFAPDRPLSYTF.